This T cell receptor (beta chain) was recorded in a study of beta chain features in type 1 diabetes. Study findings and constraints: Patients with Type 1 diabetes showed moderately but significantly shorter TCRB CDR3s in all four CD4+ subsets.

This clone turned up a few times. Its antigen is unknown. All of the isolated RNA was reverse transcribed, so expressed TCRB transcripts were sequenced. Only in-frame clones appear in the TCRdb table, and some are missing; sequencing was by immunoSEQ multiplex PCR. The sample holds 400,000 or so clones, roughly 12% seen once. This CDR3 has 13 amino acids. V was trimmed by 4 bases and J by 1 base, leaving 7 bases between them. Germline V gives CDR1 KGHSH, CDR2 LQKENI. This chain joins TRBV18 and TRBJ1-1; D gene ambiguous. Input material: naive CD4+ T cells from blood. The sequence was obtained from a woman aged 18-35 years with type 1 diabetes. In nucleotides, the CDR3 is TGTGCCAGCTCACTTTTAGAGAACACTGAAGCTTTCTTT. This codes for CASSLLENTEAFF.